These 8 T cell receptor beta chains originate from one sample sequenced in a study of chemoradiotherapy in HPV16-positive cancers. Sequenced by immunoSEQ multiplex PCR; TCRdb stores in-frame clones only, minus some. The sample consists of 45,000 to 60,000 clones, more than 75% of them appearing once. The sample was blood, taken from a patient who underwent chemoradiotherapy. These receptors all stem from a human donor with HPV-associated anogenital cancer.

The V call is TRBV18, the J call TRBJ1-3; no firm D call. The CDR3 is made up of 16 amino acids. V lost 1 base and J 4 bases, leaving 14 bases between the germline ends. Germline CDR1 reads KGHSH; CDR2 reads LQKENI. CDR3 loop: CASSPQALATGNTIYF. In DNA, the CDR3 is TGTGCCAGCTCACCACAGGCCCTAGCTACGGGAAACACCATATATTTT.

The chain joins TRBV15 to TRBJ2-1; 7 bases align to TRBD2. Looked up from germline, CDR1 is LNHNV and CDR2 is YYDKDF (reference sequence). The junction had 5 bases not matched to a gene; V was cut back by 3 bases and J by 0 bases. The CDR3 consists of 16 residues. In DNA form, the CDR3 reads TGTGCCACCAGCAGCCGGATAGCGGGCTCCTACAATGAGCAGTTCTTC. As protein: CATSSRIAGSYNEQFF.

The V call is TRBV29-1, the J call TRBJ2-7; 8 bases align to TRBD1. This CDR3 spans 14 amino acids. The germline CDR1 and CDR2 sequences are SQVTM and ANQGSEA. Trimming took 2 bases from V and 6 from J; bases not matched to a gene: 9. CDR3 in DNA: TGCAGCGTTGAAAGTCGGACAGGGAAGCCCGAGCAGTACTTC. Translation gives CSVESRTGKPEQYF.

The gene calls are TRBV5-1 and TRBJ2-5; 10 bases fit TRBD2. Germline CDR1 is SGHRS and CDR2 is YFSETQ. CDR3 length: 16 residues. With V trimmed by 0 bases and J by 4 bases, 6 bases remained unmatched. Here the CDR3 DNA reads TGCGCCAGCAGCTTGGCCGTCGCTAGCGGGAGAGAGACCCAGTACTTC. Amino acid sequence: CASSLAVASGRETQYF.

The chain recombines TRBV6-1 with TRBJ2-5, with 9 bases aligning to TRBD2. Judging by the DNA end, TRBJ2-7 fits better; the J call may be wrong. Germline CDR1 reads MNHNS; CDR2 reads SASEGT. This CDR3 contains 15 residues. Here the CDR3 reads CASVGLAGRAYEQYF. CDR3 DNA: TGTGCCAGCGTTGGCCTAGCGGGGAGGGCCTACGAGCAGTACTTC.

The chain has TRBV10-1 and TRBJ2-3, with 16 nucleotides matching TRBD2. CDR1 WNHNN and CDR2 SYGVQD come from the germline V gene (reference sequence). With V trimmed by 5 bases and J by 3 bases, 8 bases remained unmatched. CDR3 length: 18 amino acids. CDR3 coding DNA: TGCGCCAGCAGTTCTACCGGGACTAGCGGGGGGGCTACAGATACGCAGTATTTT. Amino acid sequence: CASSSTGTSGGATDTQYF.

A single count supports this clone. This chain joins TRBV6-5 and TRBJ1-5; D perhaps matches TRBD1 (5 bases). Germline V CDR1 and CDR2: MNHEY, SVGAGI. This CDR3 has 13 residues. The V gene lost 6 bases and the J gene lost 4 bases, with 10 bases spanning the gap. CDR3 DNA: TGTGCCAGCAGCGGGACGGCTAATCAGCCCCAGCATTTT. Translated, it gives CASSGTANQPQHF.

The CDR3 DNA sequence: TGTGCCAGCAGCCCAGGGACTAGCGGTTTTTACAATGAGCAGTTCTTC. The encoded protein is CASSPGTSGFYNEQFF. The chain links TRBV11-2 to TRBJ2-1; 11 bases line up with TRBD2. CDR3 length equals 16 residues. Trimming removed 5 bases from V and 4 bases from J; junction bases left unmatched: 7. Germline-derived CDR1 and CDR2 are SGHAT and FQNNGV.